This T cell receptor beta chain appears in the sequencing data of a study of T cell changes during pregnancy in multiple sclerosis. Clones were read by immunoSEQ multiplex PCR, and TCRdb kept only the in-frame ones, dropping some. The table records 55,000 to 70,000 clones, roughly 93% of them present only once. Material: peripheral blood, obtained after pregnancy. This receptor was identified in a female donor with multiple sclerosis, enrolled in a pregnancy study.

The chain's CDR3 is CALGTGYTGELFF. The DNA of the CDR3 is TGTGCCTTAGGGACAGGGTATACCGGGGAGCTGTTTTTT. The J gene is TRBJ2-2, the V gene TRBV30; 9 nucleotides agree with TRBD1. Per the germline V gene, CDR1 is GTSNPN and CDR2 is SVGIG (reference sequence). The CDR3 sequence is 13 residues long. The ends lost 7 bases at V and 5 bases at J; junction bases unmatched: 5.